This TCR beta chain originates from a study of CD8 T cells in ankylosing spondylitis. A few counts support this clonotype. Its specificity is not known. Study-wide results and limits: A motif in TCR beta, a set of roughly eight highly homologous variants, appeared characteristic of ankylosing spondylitis blood. Clones tied to disease were said to be significantly enriched in matched ankylosing spondylitis synovial fluid.

Trimming shortened V by 2 bases and J by 7 bases, and 15 bases separated the two germline ends. Germline values: CDR1 DFQATT, CDR2 SNEGSKA (reference sequence). CDR3 length: 14 residues. Generation of TCR beta libraries employed quantitative 5'-RACE incorporating molecular barcodes. TCRdb used MiXCR to reprocess the 5' RACE reads, holding one entry per CDR3 protein. The sample consists of roughly 450,000 distinct CDR3 sequences, roughly 27% of them appearing once. Sequenced sample: blood, either unsorted or a sorted T cell fraction (not recorded which). The J gene is TRBJ1-5, the V gene TRBV20-1; perhaps TRBD1 as D (5 bases). The receptor's source is a male donor with ankylosing spondylitis. The CDR3 reads CSARKGQRNQPQHF. The CDR3 coding sequence is TGCAGTGCTAGAAAGGGGCAGAGGAACCAGCCCCAGCATTTT.